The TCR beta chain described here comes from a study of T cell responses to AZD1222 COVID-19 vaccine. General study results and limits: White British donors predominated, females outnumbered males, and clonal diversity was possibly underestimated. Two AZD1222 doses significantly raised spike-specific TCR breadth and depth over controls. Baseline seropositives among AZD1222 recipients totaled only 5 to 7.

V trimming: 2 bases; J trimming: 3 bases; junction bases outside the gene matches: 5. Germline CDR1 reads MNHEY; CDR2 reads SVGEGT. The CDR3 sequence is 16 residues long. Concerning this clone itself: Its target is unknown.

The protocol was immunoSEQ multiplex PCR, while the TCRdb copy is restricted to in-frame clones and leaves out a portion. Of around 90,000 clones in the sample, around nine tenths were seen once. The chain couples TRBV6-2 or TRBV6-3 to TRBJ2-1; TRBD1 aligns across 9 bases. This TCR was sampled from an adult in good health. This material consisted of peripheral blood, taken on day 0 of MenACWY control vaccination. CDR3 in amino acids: CASSYGQGTFYNEQFF. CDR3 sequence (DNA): TGTGCCAGCAGTTACGGACAGGGGACCTTCTACAATGAGCAGTTCTTC.